These T cell receptor beta chains were read from a single sample in a study of CD8+ T cells in alopecia areata. Method: immunoSEQ multiplex PCR; TCRdb's copy keeps in-frame clones and lacks some. The sample carries 130,000 or so clones, about 88% recorded once. The sample consisted of CD8+ T cells sorted from blood, taken at week 4, from a patient treated with tofacitinib. Every receptor here comes from a human donor with alopecia areata. CDR3s include the opening cysteine and the closing phenylalanine or tryptophan. Each record gives: clone size, V gene, CDR3 protein. A clone size is listed for some rows: how often the clone was seen (once, few, many), or a class if it is expanded.

-,TRBV7-9,CASRDGQGIDNEQFF
-,TRBV27,CASSSGNRHSYEQYF
-,TRBV29-1,CSVEDRTRLYQETQYF
-,TRBV2,CASTPQSSYEQYF
-,TRBV11-2,CASSLLYTETNEKLFF
-,TRBV6-4,CASSGQGKETQYF
-,TRBV2,CASNDRDSPYEQYF
-,TRBV10-3,CAISEGKGVGETQYF
-,TRBV7-9,CASSLVAQGYTDTQYF
-,TRBV4-1,CASSQGAKEQFF
-,TRBV19,CASSIRQGYMNTEAFF
-,TRBV7-3,CASSPQRDSSTDTQYF
-,TRBV2,CATGEPLSGFGLNEQFF
few,TRBV30,CAWSATSGEQFF
-,TRBV30,CAWSVRAGDNEQFF
-,TRBV29-1,CSVEDRVPTGGYGYTF
-,TRBV27,CASTKPGLAGYEQYF
-,TRBV11-2,CASSPWGQRETQYF
-,TRBV7-2,CASHRSNWPDTQYF
-,TRBV15,CATSWSGKTEAFF
few,TRBV28,CASRPLTPAKNIQYF
-,TRBV30,CAWSASASSNQPQHF
-,TRBV5-4,CASSLEEADNEQFF
-,TRBV4-1,CASSQVISDMNTEAFF
-,TRBV9,CASSVGLSHEQFF
-,TRBV5-6,CASSLGGRTYEQYF
-,TRBV13,CASGLRLAVEDGYTF
-,TRBV7-6,CASSLVDNEQFF
-,TRBV21-1,CASSKGGQKTYSNQPQHF
-,TRBV6-5,CASSYSAGGEGEQYF
-,TRBV12-5,CASGLGRLYEQYF
-,TRBV7-9,CASRLPGATSEQYF
-,TRBV27,CASQGGSSYNEQFF
-,TRBV30,CAWSATGGWEQYF
-,TRBV11-2,CASSLDYRTDKPYEQYF
-,TRBV30,CAWSVRGPNEQYF
-,TRBV29-1,CSVVGVDTGELLF
-,TRBV19,CASSSGRAGTGELFF
-,TRBV18,CASTPGAVDTDTQYF
-,TRBV4-1,CASSQDSTGVAYEQYF
once,TRBV29-1,CSVEESGGETQYF